Here is one T cell receptor beta chain with its context. This clonotype was counted at least ten times. The target of this receptor is not known. No clone much larger than this one lies a single base away; base qualities are absent. Stable Graves' hyperthyroidism was defined as the absence of progression to ophthalmopathy over 18 months of follow-up. The hyperthyroidism patients were between 18 and 65 years old and newly diagnosed, with a disease duration of less than 2 months. Any patient with an uncontrolled infection, another autoimmune disease, pregnancy or lactation was excluded. Clinical symptoms, serum thyroxine and TRAb, thyroid ultrasound, and orbital computed tomography formed the basis for the diagnoses. Total RNA was extracted with Trizol reagent, and quality was checked on an Agilent 2100 Bioanalyzer. TCR beta CDR3 regions were amplified from RNA transcripts. A first-round RT-PCR of the TCR CDR3 used the HTBI primer set with the Qiagen OneStep RT-PCR kit. Libraries were constructed in a second round of multiplex PCR, after which size selection and purification were performed. Sequencing of the libraries was done on an Illumina HiSeq2000 using paired-end 100 bp reads. The original methods were these. Raw data were processed with SOAPnuke, discarding reads with adapters, uncalled bases, mean Phred below 15, or no exact constant-primer or identifier match. COPE v1.2.5 was used to merge the high-quality paired reads, and each unique nucleotide sequence was defined as a clonotype. MiTCR v1.1 was used to align clonotypes to the IMGT TRBV, TRBD and TRBJ reference segments. Only V-J combinations with frequency above 0.0001, covering 98% to 99.2% of repertoires, were analysed. The TCS score was defined as F50 (clonal expansion) divided by E x V (chaos), with BLOSUM62-based TCRdist calculated between CDR3 peptides within each V-J. Welch's t-statistics and random forest reduced roughly 500 V-J features to 10 to 15, which were used in a naive Bayes classifier (R e1071). Thyroid-blood repertoire similarity was quantified with the Morisita-Horn index. Through fastp at Q25 and MiXCR, TCRdb rebuilt clones from the public reads, retaining in-frame beta chains. Identical CDR3 protein sequences are pooled into one entry, listed with their most common genes and DNA. The authors' filters were not applied to this entry. The sample table contains fewer than 750,000 distinct CDR3 sequences; only one count was recorded for roughly 46% of them. The ten largest make up more than 7.5% of the sample.

This entry belongs to a study of T cells in Graves' hyperthyroidism and ophthalmopathy (dated by TCRdb to about 2019). Notes on the research overall: To identify distinguishing TCR V-J signatures, a discovery cohort of 90 to 100 patients was used, comprising 43 with Graves' ophthalmopathy and under 60 with stable Graves' hyperthyroidism. Whether ophthalmopathy could be predicted prospectively was tested in an independent validation cohort made up of about 20 hyperthyroidism patients plus 17 patients who later progressed to ophthalmopathy. The roughly 91 discovery patients were randomly divided into training and test sets at a 7:3 ratio. In addition, the study compared T-cell repertoires in thyroid tissue and in blood from six Graves' hyperthyroidism patients. After blood sampling, hyperthyroidism patients were treated with methimazole at a starting dose of 30 mg daily, and ophthalmopathy patients were treated with high-dose intravenous methylprednisolone. The paper describes TCR Vbeta CDR3 sequencing of about 140 peripheral blood samples, made up of 43 ophthalmopathy patients, 70 to 75 hyperthyroidism patients and roughly 17 progressor patients. Overall study results and their limits: Sample size was not statistically predetermined, and blinding of investigators to group allocation was not performed. In validation, progression to ophthalmopathy was predicted by the model with almost 71% sensitivity and 72.22% specificity, a median of about 6 months before onset. Blood samples also contained most of the expanded thyroid clonotypes (frequency above 0.001), which suggests that blood repertoires may reflect thyroid immune responses. A 13 V-J signature model separated ophthalmopathy from stable hyperthyroidism, with roughly 88% sensitivity and about 81% specificity in cross-validation and 80%/75% in testing.

The germline V gene supplies CDR1 MNHEY and CDR2 SVGAGI. A distance of 11 bases separates the germline ends of V and J, which lose 5 bases and 4 bases respectively. Counted from cysteine to phenylalanine, this CDR3 has 13 amino acids. The CDR3 DNA has 39 bases and is translated from base 1. The sequencing sample was made of peripheral blood or thyroid tissue (not recorded which). The chain is made from TRBV6-5 and TRBJ2-5; the D gene remains uncertain. This sequence originates from a woman aged 18-29 years with Graves' hyperthyroidism. DNA sequence: TGTGCCAGCAGTCGGCTTGGCGGAGAGACCCAGTACTTC. It codes for CASSRLGGETQYF.